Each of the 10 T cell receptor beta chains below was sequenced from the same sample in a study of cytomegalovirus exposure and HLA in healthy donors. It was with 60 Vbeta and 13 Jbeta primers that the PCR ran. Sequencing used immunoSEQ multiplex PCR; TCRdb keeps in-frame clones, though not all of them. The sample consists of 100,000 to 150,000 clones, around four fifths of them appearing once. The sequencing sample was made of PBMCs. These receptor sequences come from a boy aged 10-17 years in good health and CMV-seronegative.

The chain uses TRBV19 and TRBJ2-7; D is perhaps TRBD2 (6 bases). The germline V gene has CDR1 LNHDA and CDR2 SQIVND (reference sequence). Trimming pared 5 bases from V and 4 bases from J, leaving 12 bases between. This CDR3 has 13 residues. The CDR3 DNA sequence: TGTGCCAGTAGTCCGGGACTCATTTACGAGCAGTACTTC. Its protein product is CASSPGLIYEQYF.

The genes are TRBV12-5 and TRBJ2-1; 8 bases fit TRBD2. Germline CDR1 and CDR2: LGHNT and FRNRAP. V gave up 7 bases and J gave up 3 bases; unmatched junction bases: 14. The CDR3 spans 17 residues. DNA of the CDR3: TGTGCTAGTGCTTTCACACTTAGCGGGAAGATCTACAATGAGCAGTTCTTC. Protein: CASAFTLSGKIYNEQFF.

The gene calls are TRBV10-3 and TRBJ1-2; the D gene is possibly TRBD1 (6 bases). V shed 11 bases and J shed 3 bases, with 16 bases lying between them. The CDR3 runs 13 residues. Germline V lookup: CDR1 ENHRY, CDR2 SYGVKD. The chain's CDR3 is CAATDSPDYGYTF. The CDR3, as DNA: TGTGCCGCAACGGACAGCCCGGACTATGGCTACACCTTC.

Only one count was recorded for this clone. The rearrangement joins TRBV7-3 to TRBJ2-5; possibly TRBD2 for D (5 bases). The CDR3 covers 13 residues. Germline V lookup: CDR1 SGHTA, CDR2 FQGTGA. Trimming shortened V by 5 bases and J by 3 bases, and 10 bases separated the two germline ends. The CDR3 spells CASSPSGKETQYF. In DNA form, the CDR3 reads TGTGCCAGCAGCCCCTCCGGGAAAGAGACCCAGTACTTC.

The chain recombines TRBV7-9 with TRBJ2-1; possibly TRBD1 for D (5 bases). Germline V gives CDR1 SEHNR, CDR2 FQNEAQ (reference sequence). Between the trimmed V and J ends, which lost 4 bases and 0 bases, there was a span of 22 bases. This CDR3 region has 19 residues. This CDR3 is CASSSPPDSSGLSYNEQFF. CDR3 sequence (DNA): TGTGCCAGCAGCTCCCCGCCCGACAGTTCAGGGCTCTCCTACAATGAGCAGTTCTTC.

The CDR3 bases are TGCGCCAGCAGCTCGGGACAGGGTAACGAGCAGTACTTC. Amino acid sequence: CASSSGQGNEQYF. The V gene is TRBV5-1, the J gene TRBJ2-7, with TRBD1 matching over 9 bases. Germline CDR1 reads SGHRS; CDR2 reads YFSETQ. V dropped 3 bases and J dropped 5; count of bases not matched to a gene: 3. The CDR3 runs 13 residues.

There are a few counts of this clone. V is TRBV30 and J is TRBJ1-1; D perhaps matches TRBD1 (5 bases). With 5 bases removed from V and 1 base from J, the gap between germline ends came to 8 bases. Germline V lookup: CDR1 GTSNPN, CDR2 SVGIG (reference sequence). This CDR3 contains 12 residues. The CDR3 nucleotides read TGTGCCTGGCAGACAGCGAACACTGAAGCTTTCTTT. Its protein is CAWQTANTEAFF.

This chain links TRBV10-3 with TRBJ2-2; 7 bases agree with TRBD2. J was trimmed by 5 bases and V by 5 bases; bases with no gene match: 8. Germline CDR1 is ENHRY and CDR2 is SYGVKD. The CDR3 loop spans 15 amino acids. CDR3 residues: CAISNAGVETGELFF. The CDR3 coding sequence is TGTGCCATCAGTAACGCGGGAGTGGAGACCGGGGAGCTGTTTTTT.

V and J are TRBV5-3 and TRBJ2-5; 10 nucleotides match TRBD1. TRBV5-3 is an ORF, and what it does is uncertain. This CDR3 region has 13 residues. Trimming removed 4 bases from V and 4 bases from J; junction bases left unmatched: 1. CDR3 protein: CARSRDRGETQYF. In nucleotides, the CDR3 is TGTGCCAGAAGCCGGGACAGGGGAGAGACCCAGTACTTC.

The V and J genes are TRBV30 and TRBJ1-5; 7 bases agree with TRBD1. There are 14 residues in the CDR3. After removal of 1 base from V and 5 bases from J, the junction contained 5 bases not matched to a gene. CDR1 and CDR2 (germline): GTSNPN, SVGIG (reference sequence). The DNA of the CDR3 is TGTGCCTGGAGTGCGACAGGGCTATATCAGCCCCAGCATTTT. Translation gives CAWSATGLYQPQHF.